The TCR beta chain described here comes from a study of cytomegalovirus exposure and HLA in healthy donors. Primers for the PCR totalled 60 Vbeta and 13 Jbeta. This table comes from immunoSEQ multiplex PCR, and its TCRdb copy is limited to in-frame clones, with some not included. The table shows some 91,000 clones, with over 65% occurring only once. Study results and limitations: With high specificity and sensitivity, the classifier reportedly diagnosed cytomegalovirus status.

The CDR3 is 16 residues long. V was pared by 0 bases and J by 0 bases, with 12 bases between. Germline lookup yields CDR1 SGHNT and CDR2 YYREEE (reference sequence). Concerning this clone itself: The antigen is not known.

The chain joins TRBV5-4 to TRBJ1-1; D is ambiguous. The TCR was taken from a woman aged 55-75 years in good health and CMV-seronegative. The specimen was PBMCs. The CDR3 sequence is CASSLGPDKLNTEAFF. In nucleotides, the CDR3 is TGTGCCAGCAGCTTGGGGCCCGACAAATTGAACACTGAAGCTTTCTTT.